The present entry profiles one T cell receptor (beta chain) with its context. Its target is unknown. The data belong to a study of graft-versus-host responses after intestinal transplantation. Study-level findings and limits: Some patients had graft-donor T cell macrochimerism, and their allografts showed high graft-versus-host to host-versus-graft clonal ratios.

The assay was immunoSEQ multiplex PCR, and TCRdb's table has in-frame clones only and misses some. Here the sample spans 65,000 to 90,000 clones, roughly 92% being singletons. The germline V gene has CDR1 LGHNA and CDR2 YSLEER. Trimming took 4 bases from V and 2 from J; bases not matched to a gene: 6. This CDR3 has 15 amino acids. The sample consisted of unstimulated CD8+ T cells sorted from spleen or lymph node cells, taken before transplant. The sequence came from a human donor who was the organ donor for an intestinal transplant. This chain connects TRBV4-3 to TRBJ2-7, with 9 bases identical to TRBD2. CDR3 sequence: CASSPRLAATYEQYF. The CDR3 bases are TGCGCCAGCAGCCCGCGACTAGCGGCTACCTACGAGCAGTACTTC.